The present TCR beta chain was sequenced within a study of neurological immune-mediated disorders. The authors made cDNA by 5'RACE with 10-nucleotide random UMIs. MiXCR, applied by TCRdb to the 5' RACE reads, yields one record per CDR3 protein. The sample yields tens of thousands of distinct CDR3 sequences, around 24% seen once. In the case of this clonotype: Its antigen is undetermined.

V dropped 7 bases and J dropped 1 base, with 10 bases sitting between them. Germline CDR1 and CDR2: WSHSY and SAAADI. The CDR3 is 13 residues long. The time point denotes: technical triplicate 2. From 2 million PBMCs stored at -80 C, the unsorted libraries were generated. Study-wide findings and caveats: None of the CDR3 amino acid sequences found in expanded clones was shared across subjects. This suggests that the TCR-beta repertoires were private in all groups. The most TCR clonal expansion was seen in HTLV-1-associated myelopathy, whereas the least was seen in multiple sclerosis, below the level in healthy controls.

The sequence was collected from a man in his sixties with HTLV-1-associated myelopathy (HAM/TSP). Sequencing used PBMCs. The chain employs TRBV10-2 and TRBJ1-1; perhaps TRBD1 as D (6 bases). For the CDR3, the DNA is TGCGCCAGCAAGACAGGTACGAACACTGAAGCTTTCTTT. This sequence encodes CASKTGTNTEAFF.